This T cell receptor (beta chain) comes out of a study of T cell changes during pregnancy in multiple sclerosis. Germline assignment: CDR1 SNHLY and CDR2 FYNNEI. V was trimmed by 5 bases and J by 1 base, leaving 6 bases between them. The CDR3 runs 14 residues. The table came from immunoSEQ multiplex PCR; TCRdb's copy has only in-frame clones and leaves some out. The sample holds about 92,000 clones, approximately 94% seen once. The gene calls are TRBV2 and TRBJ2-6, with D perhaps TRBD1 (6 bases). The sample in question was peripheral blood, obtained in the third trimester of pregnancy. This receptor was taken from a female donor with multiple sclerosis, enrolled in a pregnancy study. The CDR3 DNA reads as TGTGCCAGCAGTACAGGGTCTGGGGCCAACGTCCTGACTTTC. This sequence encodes CASSTGSGANVLTF.